Presented here are 26 T cell receptor beta chains from one specimen sequenced in a study of blood T cells in healthy people across ages. Sample-barcoded 5' priming and a J-beta primer mix drove a second PCR of roughly 7 to 11 cycles. TCRdb analysed the 5' RACE reads with MiXCR anew, one entry per CDR3 protein. Among approximately 790,000 distinct CDR3 sequences listed, 55% to 65% were seen once. The sequenced sample was blood. The receptors derive from a man aged 25-45 years in good health.

This clonotype was detected once. V gene TRBV9 combines with J gene TRBJ2-7; 7 nucleotides agree with TRBD2. The J call may be faulty, since TRBJ2-5 better matches the DNA end. The germline CDR1 and CDR2 sequences are SGDLS and YYNGEE. CDR3 length: 15 amino acids. CDR3 sequence (DNA): TGTGCCAGCAGTTTGACTAGCACCGGGGGGGAGACCCAGTACTTC. Amino acid sequence: CASSLTSTGGETQYF.

V usage is TRBV5-1 and J usage is TRBJ2-1; D is perhaps TRBD1 (6 bases). V gave up 4 bases and J gave up 4 bases, with 24 bases separating them. The germline V gene has CDR1 SGHRS and CDR2 YFSETQ. The CDR3 contains 18 residues. The CDR3 nucleotides read TGCGCCAGCAGCGCGGACAGTCTCTCCCCAAGTAGGTACAATGAGCAGTTCTTC. This codes for CASSADSLSPSRYNEQFF.

The genes are TRBV5-1 and TRBJ1-6, with a possible D match to TRBD1 (5 bases). Looked up from germline, CDR1 is SGHRS and CDR2 is YFSETQ. This CDR3 has 14 residues. The V end lost 9 bases, the J end lost 6 bases, and 16 bases lay between the germline ends. The CDR3 sequence: CANAGKSSNSPLHF. The CDR3 nucleotides read TGCGCCAACGCAGGGAAATCGAGTAATTCACCCCTCCACTTT.

The V call is TRBV12-3 or TRBV12-4, the J call TRBJ1-6, with D tentatively TRBD1 (5 bases). The length of the CDR3 is 14 residues. The germline V and J ends were trimmed by 3 bases and 8 bases, with 11 bases remaining between them. CDR3 coding DNA: TGTGCCAGCAGTTTTGGGACGGACCATTCACCCCTCCACTTT. It specifies CASSFGTDHSPLHF.

The rearrangement uses TRBV5-6 and TRBJ2-1; no firm D call. Trimming left V 4 bases short and J 10 bases short, with 12 bases between. The germline V gene has CDR1 SGHDT and CDR2 YYEEEE. This CDR3 contains 12 residues. The CDR3 nucleotides are TGTGCCAGCAGCGACGCTCCCAGGGAGCAGTTCTTC. This codes for CASSDAPREQFF.

The chain employs TRBV20-1 and TRBJ1-2; a possible D gene is TRBD1 (5 bases). V gave up 2 bases and J gave up 2 bases, with 18 bases separating them. From germline, CDR1 is DFQATT and CDR2 SNEGSKA (reference sequence). CDR3 size: 16 residues. CDR3 region: CSARNTLTAPNYGYTF. The DNA of the CDR3 is TGCAGTGCTAGAAATACTTTGACAGCGCCGAACTATGGCTACACCTTC.

The chain joins TRBV5-6 to TRBJ2-1; 8 nucleotides line up with TRBD1. The J call may not be correct, given that the DNA end is closer to TRBJ2-7. The CDR3 sequence is 14 residues long. Germline lookup yields CDR1 SGHDT and CDR2 YYEEEE. The CDR3 protein is CASSPGTGWFEQYF. The CDR3 coding sequence is TGTGCCAGCAGCCCTGGGACAGGCTGGTTCGAGCAGTACTTC.

This clonotype was picked up a small number of times. V gene TRBV12-3 or TRBV12-4 combines with J gene TRBJ2-7, with D possibly being TRBD2 (6 bases). The CDR3 consists of 15 residues. Trimming left V 3 bases short and J 0 bases short, with 12 bases between. The CDR3 region is CASSFPGGDSYEQYF. CDR3 in DNA: TGTGCCAGCAGTTTCCCCGGAGGGGACTCCTACGAGCAGTACTTC.

For this clonotype: The junction and the germline gene differ at one end; a read error may be behind it. The V gene is TRBV30, the J gene TRBJ2-7; the D gene is possibly TRBD1 (6 bases). The germline V gene encodes CDR1 GTSNPN and CDR2 SVGIG (reference sequence). The CDR3 is made up of 12 amino acids. CDR3 DNA sequence: TGTGCCATTCGACAGGATCGGTACGGGCAGTACTTC. This gives the protein CAIRQDRYGQYF.

There are a few counts of this clonotype. The rearrangement uses TRBV7-9 and TRBJ2-1; weak D call: TRBD1 (5 bases). Germline CDR1 is SEHNR and CDR2 is FQNEAQ (reference sequence). Trimming took off 4 bases at V and 0 bases at J, with 13 bases between the two ends. The CDR3 runs to 16 residues. The CDR3 DNA follows: TGTGCCAGCAGCTCGCGGCAAACAGGCTCCTACAATGAGCAGTTCTTC. Its translation is CASSSRQTGSYNEQFF. Filled out from reference TRBV7-9 and TRBJ2-1, the complete variable domain reads DTGVSQNPRHKITKRGQNVTFRCDPISEHNRLYWYRQTLGQGPEFLTYFQNEAQLEKSRLLSDRFSAERPKGSFSTLEIQRTEQGDSAMYLCASSSRQTGSYNEQFFGPGTRLTVL.

This clonotype was observed a single time. The chain recombines TRBV12-3 or TRBV12-4 with TRBJ2-4; D might be TRBD2 (7 bases). CDR3 length: 13 residues. V was clipped by 2 bases and J by 13 bases, with 15 bases between them. The CDR3 nucleotides are TGTGCCAGCAGTTTATTGGGGGCGGGGGAGCAGTACTTC. The encoded protein is CASSLLGAGEQYF.

V gene TRBV29-1 combines with J gene TRBJ2-3, with 9 bases identical to TRBD1. The CDR3 is 14 amino acids. CDR1 is SQVTM and CDR2 is ANQGSEA in the germline V gene. Trimming at V came to 6 bases and at J to 3 bases, leaving 7 bases not matched to a gene. The CDR3 protein is CSVGRGQGTDTQYF. The CDR3 bases are TGCAGCGTGGGACGGGGACAGGGAACAGATACGCAGTATTTT.

Only a few counts were recorded for this clonotype. V usage is TRBV24-1 and J usage is TRBJ2-3, with D unclear. Trimming left V 3 bases short and J 1 base short, with 13 bases between. Germline V gene data show CDR1 as KGHDR and CDR2 as SFDVKD. The CDR3 spans 16 residues. CDR3 sequence: CATSDRLTLRTDTQYF. The CDR3 nucleotides read TGTGCCACCAGTGATCGACTGACGCTTCGCACAGATACGCAGTATTTT.

The chain is built from TRBV29-1 and TRBJ1-2, with 7 nucleotides matching TRBD1. Germline V gene sequence: CDR1 SQVTM, CDR2 ANQGSEA. V was pared by 7 bases and J by 7 bases, with 9 bases of the junction left unmatched. The CDR3 spans 12 residues. The CDR3 DNA reads as TGCAGCGCCGGAGACAGGGACCCTGGCTACACCTTC. Encoded protein: CSAGDRDPGYTF. The complete variable domain, with remaining parts taken from reference TRBV29-1 and TRBJ1-2, reads SAVISQKPSRDICQRGTSLTIQCQVDSQVTMMFWYRQQPGQSLTLIATANQGSEATYESGFVIDKFPISRPNLTFSTLTVSNMSPEDSSIYLCSAGDRDPGYTFGSGTRLTVV.

J is TRBJ1-6 and V is TRBV25-1; 8 nucleotides align to TRBD1. This CDR3 is built from 13 residues. Germline V gives CDR1 MGHDK, CDR2 SYGVNS. The ends lost 7 bases at V and 9 bases at J; junction bases unmatched: 5. DNA for the CDR3: TGTGCCAGCAAGCAGACAGGGGCTTCACCCCTCCACTTT. Residues: CASKQTGASPLHF.

This clonotype came up once. J is TRBJ1-2 and V is TRBV7-9, with TRBD1 matching over 7 bases. Trimming removed 5 bases from V and 2 bases from J; junction bases left unmatched: 8. This CDR3 comprises 15 residues. In germline, CDR1 is SEHNR, CDR2 FQNEAQ (reference sequence). The CDR3 nucleotides read TGTGCCAGCAGCCTACAGGGGCTTGGGAACTATGGCTACACCTTC. It codes for CASSLQGLGNYGYTF.

The chain links TRBV20-1 to TRBJ1-2; D uncertain. V shed 1 base and J shed 3 bases, with 15 bases lying between them. Germline V gives CDR1 DFQATT, CDR2 SNEGSKA (reference sequence). This CDR3 is built from 15 residues. The CDR3 bases are TGCAGTGCTAGAGTAACGGCGAGTCCACACTATGGCTACACCTTC. Protein: CSARVTASPHYGYTF.

V and J are TRBV6-6 and TRBJ2-3; D is unresolved. V was clipped by 6 bases and J by 2 bases, with 12 bases between them. This CDR3 comprises 14 residues. CDR1 MNHNY and CDR2 SVGAGI come from the germline V gene (reference sequence). The CDR3 DNA follows: TGTGCCAGCAGCGTCCGTTTGAACACAGATACGCAGTATTTT. Protein product: CASSVRLNTDTQYF.

V is TRBV18 and J is TRBJ1-4; D possibly corresponds to TRBD1 (6 bases). Between the trimmed V and J ends, which lost 3 bases and 3 bases, there was a span of 11 bases. Germline V gene lookup returns CDR1 KGHSH and CDR2 LQKENI. The CDR3 covers 15 residues. The CDR3 loop reads CASSPSRGSNEKLFF. For the CDR3, the DNA is TGTGCCAGCTCACCTTCCAGGGGCTCTAATGAAAAACTGTTTTTT. The whole variable domain, filled in from reference TRBV18 and TRBJ1-4, reads NAGVMQNPRHLVRRRGQEARLRCSPMKGHSHVYWYRQLPEEGLKFMVYLQKENIIDESGMPKERFSAEFPKEGPSILRIQQVVRGDSAAYFCASSPSRGSNEKLFFGSGTQLSVL.

This clonotype was observed once. The chain couples TRBV2 to TRBJ1-1, with 7 nucleotides matching TRBD1. CDR3 size: 13 residues. CDR1 and CDR2 (germline): SNHLY, FYNNEI. The V segment lost 8 bases and the J segment 6 bases; nucleotides outside the gene matches: 9. The CDR3 sequence: CASGVQGDAEAFF. Written as DNA, the CDR3 is TGTGCCAGCGGCGTTCAGGGGGACGCTGAAGCTTTCTTT.

This chain connects TRBV28 to TRBJ2-1; D tentatively reads TRBD1 or TRBD2 (6 bases each). The V end was cut by 5 bases, the J end by 5 bases, with 22 bases between. CDR3 length: 17 amino acids. Germline CDR1 and CDR2: MDHEN and SYDVKM. This CDR3 reads CASSPGPPGALNNEQFF. CDR3 in DNA: TGTGCCAGCAGTCCCGGCCCCCCGGGGGCCTTAAACAATGAGCAGTTCTTC.

This clonotype turned up a few times. The V call is TRBV4-2, the J call TRBJ2-3, with 9 bases lining up with TRBD1. The CDR3 spans 16 residues. Looked up from germline, CDR1 is LGHNA and CDR2 is YNFKEQ. After removal of 3 bases from V and 4 bases from J, the junction contained 8 bases not matched to a gene. The CDR3 DNA reads TGTGCCAGCAGCCAGCCACAGGGGGCGGGTGCAGATACGCAGTATTTT. Its protein product is CASSQPQGAGADTQYF.

The V call is TRBV12-3 or TRBV12-4, the J call TRBJ2-2; no reliable D call. The length of the CDR3 is 14 residues. Trimming pared 3 bases from V and 1 base from J, leaving 6 bases between. The chain's CDR3 is CASSLVLNTGELFF. DNA of the CDR3: TGTGCCAGCAGTTTGGTACTGAACACCGGGGAGCTGTTTTTT.

The chain joins TRBV28 to TRBJ2-3; a possible D gene is TRBD1 (5 bases). V lost 7 bases to trimming and J lost 5 bases, with 13 bases between them. This CDR3 has 13 residues. The germline V gene encodes CDR1 MDHEN and CDR2 SYDVKM. DNA of the CDR3: TGTGCCAGCACCCAGGGTGCTAAAGATACGCAGTATTTT. Translated: CASTQGAKDTQYF.

The chain has TRBV6-2 or TRBV6-3 and TRBJ2-5; TRBD1 aligns across 7 bases. This CDR3 region has 14 residues. Germline V gene sequence: CDR1 MNHEY, CDR2 SVGEGT. V dropped 5 bases and J dropped 3; count of bases not matched to a gene: 6. CDR3 DNA sequence: TGTGCCAGCAGTCCAATTGACAGGGAAGAGACCCAGTACTTC. It translates to CASSPIDREETQYF.

The rearrangement joins TRBV4-2 to TRBJ2-1; D is ambiguous. V lost 0 bases and J 7 bases, leaving 10 bases between the germline ends. The CDR3 is 14 amino acids. Germline loops: CDR1 LGHNA, CDR2 YNFKEQ. Here the CDR3 DNA reads TGTGCCAGCAGCCAAGAGGGTCTAGTAAATGAGCAGTTCTTC. Amino acids: CASSQEGLVNEQFF.